The entry below gives a single T cell receptor beta chain sequence along with its context. Its target is not known. Per germline, CDR1 SGHVS and CDR2 FNYEAQ. This CDR3 is built from 19 residues. The V gene lost 2 bases and the J gene lost 4 bases, with 24 bases spanning the gap. This sample was included in a study of T cell repertoires in ileal Crohn's disease. Across the study: Postoperative therapy was given to about half: approximately 10 thiopurines, 15 to 20 anti-TNF agents. General study points: Compared with non-smokers, active smokers at surgery showed more clonal expansions. Endoscopic recurrence occurred in every patient whose clonality exceeded 26.8%.

Before sorting, lamina propria lymphocytes were separated from surgical specimens by density gradient. Patients were adults with ileal or ileocolonic Crohn's disease needing resection. Repertoires were generated with immunoSEQ multiplex PCR, while TCRdb's copy carries only in-frame clones and drops some. Of 5,500 to 7,500 clones listed, 70% to 90% were seen once; the top ten hold 0.65% to 0.85%. Material for sequencing was CD4+ T cells from ileum. This sequence joins TRBV7-6 and TRBJ2-1; TRBD2 might be the D (6 bases). The receptor comes from an adult with Crohn's disease. Some clones in this sample may be carry-over from other donors' samples. The CDR3 bases are TGTGCCAGCAGCTTAAAGATGGGTAGATACGGGAGTGGGTACAATGAGCAGTTCTTC. It translates to CASSLKMGRYGSGYNEQFF.